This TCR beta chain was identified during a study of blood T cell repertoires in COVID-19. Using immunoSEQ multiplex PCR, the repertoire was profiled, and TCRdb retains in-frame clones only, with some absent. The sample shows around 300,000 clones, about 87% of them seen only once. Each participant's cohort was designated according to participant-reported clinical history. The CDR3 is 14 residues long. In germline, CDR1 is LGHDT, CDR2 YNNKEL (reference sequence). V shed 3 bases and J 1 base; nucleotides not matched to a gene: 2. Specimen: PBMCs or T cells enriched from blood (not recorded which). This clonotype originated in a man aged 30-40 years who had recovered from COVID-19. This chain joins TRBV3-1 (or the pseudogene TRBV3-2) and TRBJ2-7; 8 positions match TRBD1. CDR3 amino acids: CASSQGQASYEQYF. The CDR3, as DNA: TGTGCCAGCAGCCAGGGACAGGCATCCTACGAGCAGTACTTC.